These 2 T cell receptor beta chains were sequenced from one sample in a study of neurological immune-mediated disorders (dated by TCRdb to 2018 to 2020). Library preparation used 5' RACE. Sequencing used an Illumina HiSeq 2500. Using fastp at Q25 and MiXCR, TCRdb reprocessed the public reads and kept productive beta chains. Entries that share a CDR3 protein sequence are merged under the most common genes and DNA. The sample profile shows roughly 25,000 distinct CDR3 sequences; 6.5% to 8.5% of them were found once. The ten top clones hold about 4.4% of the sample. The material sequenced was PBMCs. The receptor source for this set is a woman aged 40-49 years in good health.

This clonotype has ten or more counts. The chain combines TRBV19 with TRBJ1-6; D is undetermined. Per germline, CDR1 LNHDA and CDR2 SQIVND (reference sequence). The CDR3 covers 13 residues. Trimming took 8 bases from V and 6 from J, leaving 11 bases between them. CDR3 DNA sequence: TGTGCCAGTTGCGGCGGCCTTAATTCACCCCTCCACTTT. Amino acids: CASCGGLNSPLHF.

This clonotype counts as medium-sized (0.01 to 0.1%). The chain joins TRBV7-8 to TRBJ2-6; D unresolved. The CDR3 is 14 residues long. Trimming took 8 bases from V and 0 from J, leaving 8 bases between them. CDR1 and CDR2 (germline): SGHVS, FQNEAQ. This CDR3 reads CASSSRSGANVLTF. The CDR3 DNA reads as TGTGCCAGCTCCAGTCGCTCTGGGGCCAACGTCCTGACTTTC.